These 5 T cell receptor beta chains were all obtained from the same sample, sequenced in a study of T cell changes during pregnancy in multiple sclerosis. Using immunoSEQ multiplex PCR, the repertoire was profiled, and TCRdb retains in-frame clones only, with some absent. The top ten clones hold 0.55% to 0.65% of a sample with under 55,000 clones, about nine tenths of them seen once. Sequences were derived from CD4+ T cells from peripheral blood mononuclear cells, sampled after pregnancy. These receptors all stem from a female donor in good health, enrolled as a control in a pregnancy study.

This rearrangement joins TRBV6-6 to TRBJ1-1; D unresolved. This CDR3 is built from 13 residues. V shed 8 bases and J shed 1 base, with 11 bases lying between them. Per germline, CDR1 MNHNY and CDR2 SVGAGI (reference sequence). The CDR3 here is CASEEFKNTEAFF. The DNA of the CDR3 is TGTGCCAGCGAGGAATTTAAGAACACTGAAGCTTTCTTT.

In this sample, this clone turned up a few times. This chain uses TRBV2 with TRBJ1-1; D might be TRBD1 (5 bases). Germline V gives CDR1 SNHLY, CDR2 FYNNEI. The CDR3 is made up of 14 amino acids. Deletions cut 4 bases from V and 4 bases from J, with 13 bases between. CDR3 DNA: TGTGCCAGCAGTGGGGACGGGAGGTCCACTGAAGCTTTCTTT. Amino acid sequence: CASSGDGRSTEAFF.

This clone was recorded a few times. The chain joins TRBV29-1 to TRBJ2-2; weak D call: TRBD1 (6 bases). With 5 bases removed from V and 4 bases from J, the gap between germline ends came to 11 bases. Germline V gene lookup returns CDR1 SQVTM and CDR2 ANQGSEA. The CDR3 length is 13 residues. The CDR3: CSVSVGGTGELFF. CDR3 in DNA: TGCAGCGTTAGCGTAGGGGGCACCGGGGAGCTGTTTTTT.

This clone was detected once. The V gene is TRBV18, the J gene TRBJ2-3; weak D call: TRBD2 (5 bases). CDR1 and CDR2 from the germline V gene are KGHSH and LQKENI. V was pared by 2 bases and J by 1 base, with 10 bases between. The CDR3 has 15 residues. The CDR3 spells CASSPLGSGTDTQYF. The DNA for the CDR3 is TGTGCCAGCTCACCATTGGGGAGCGGCACAGATACGCAGTATTTT.

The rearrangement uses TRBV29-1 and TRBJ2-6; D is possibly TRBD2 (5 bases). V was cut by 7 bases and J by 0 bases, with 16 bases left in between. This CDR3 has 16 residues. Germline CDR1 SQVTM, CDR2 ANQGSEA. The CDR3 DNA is TGCAGCGCCACAGCGGATATCAACTCTGGGGCCAACGTCCTGACTTTC. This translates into CSATADINSGANVLTF.